A single sample gave rise to the 27 T cell receptor beta chains below, sequenced in a study of shared clonotypes between healthy human individuals (dated by TCRdb to 2020 to 2021). CD8 naive samples were obtained by positive selection for CCR7 among CD45RO-negative cells, yielding a CD45RA+CCR7+ population from which TemRA cells were excluded. The library was prepared using the immunoSEQ multiplex PCR assay. In its TCRdb copy, this immuneACCESS table keeps in-frame sequences only and misses some clones. Where compared with another copy, unresolved V genes explain less than half of these, and the others have no known cause. This sample has more than 550,000 clones in its table, and 92% of those were observed once. 24% of the sample belongs to the ten largest clones. Sequencing input: naive CD8+ T cells sorted from blood. The cell subset or site label here, explained by the study, means: CD45RA+CCR7+. The receptor source for this set is a young man in good health.

Here the CDR3 DNA reads TGTGCCAGCAGTTTAAGAGGGAGGGGGAAAGAGACCCAGTACTTC. It translates to CASSLRGRGKETQYF. The chain carries TRBV27 and TRBJ2-5; D may be TRBD2 (7 bases). This CDR3 region has 15 residues. V was clipped by 2 bases and J by 3 bases, with 13 bases between them. Germline values: CDR1 MNHEY, CDR2 SMNVEV (reference sequence).

This clone has only one observation. This chain links TRBV27 with TRBJ2-7, with D maybe TRBD1 (6 bases). This CDR3 spans 13 amino acids. CDR1 and CDR2 from the germline V gene are MNHEY and SMNVEV (reference sequence). The germline V and J ends were trimmed by 8 bases and 2 bases, with 13 bases remaining between them. CDR3 loop: CASGSGVAYEQYF. Written as DNA, the CDR3 is TGTGCCAGCGGATCAGGGGTGGCCTACGAGCAGTACTTC.

The chain joins TRBV10-3 to TRBJ2-1, with D possibly matching TRBD1 (6 bases). Per the germline V gene, CDR1 is ENHRY and CDR2 is SYGVKD. The ends were cut back, 5 bases at V and 9 bases at J, with 8 bases in the middle. The CDR3 consists of 11 residues. CDR3 nucleotides: TGTGCCATCAGTACAGGGCTTGAGCAGTTCTTC. Its translation: CAISTGLEQFF.

Remarks on this clone: Distinct nucleotide sequences in the sample also encode this CDR3. The V and J genes are TRBV27 and TRBJ2-2, with no clear D. Germline values: CDR1 MNHEY, CDR2 SMNVEV (reference sequence). The V end was cut by 3 bases, the J end by 2 bases, with 7 bases between. There are 14 residues in the CDR3. The CDR3 loop is CASSFGVNTGELFF. CDR3 in DNA: TGTGCCAGCAGTTTTGGGGTAAACACCGGGGAGCTGTTTTTT.

As DNA, the CDR3 is TGTGCCAGCTCACCGTGGAGTGGGGCGGGGACCCAGTACTTC. The encoded protein is CASSPWSGAGTQYF. The gene calls are TRBV18 and TRBJ2-5, with D possibly being TRBD1 or TRBD2 (5 bases each). The CDR3 contains 14 residues. Trimming took 3 bases from V and 7 from J, leaving 15 bases between them. CDR1 is KGHSH and CDR2 is LQKENI in the germline V gene.

The CDR3 here is CAWSRGQGGQPQHF. DNA for the CDR3: TGTGCCTGGAGCCGGGGACAGGGTGGTCAGCCCCAGCATTTT. The J gene is TRBJ1-5, the V gene TRBV30; TRBD1 agrees at 9 bases. The CDR3 length is 14 residues. After removal of 3 bases from V and 6 bases from J, the junction contained 6 bases not matched to a gene. Per the germline V gene, CDR1 is GTSNPN and CDR2 is SVGIG (reference sequence).

The chain uses TRBV25-1 and TRBJ2-3; D might be TRBD2 (6 bases). Trimming removed 3 bases from V and 4 bases from J, with 17 bases in between. This CDR3 contains 16 residues. Germline V gene sequence: CDR1 MGHDK, CDR2 SYGVNS. The CDR3 DNA reads TGTGCCAGCAGTGACCCCACGGGAGCAGTTCCAGATACGCAGTATTTT. Its protein product is CASSDPTGAVPDTQYF. Complete variable domain (other parts from reference TRBV25-1 and TRBJ2-3): EADIYQTPRYLVIGTGKKITLECSQTMGHDKMYWYQQDPGMELHLIHYSYGVNSTEKGDLSSESTVSRIRTEHFPLTLESARPSHTSQYLCASSDPTGAVPDTQYFGPGTRLTVL.

This clone has a single count. The V and J genes are TRBV29-1 and TRBJ2-3, with a weak D call TRBD2 (5 bases). The CDR3 covers 13 residues. The germline gives CDR1 SQVTM, CDR2 ANQGSEA. Trimming pared 4 bases from V and 4 bases from J, leaving 12 bases between. CDR3 in DNA: TGCAGCGTTGCTGGGAGTCTCCCAGATACGCAGTATTTT. Residues: CSVAGSLPDTQYF.

The V and J genes are TRBV25-1 and TRBJ2-1; 7 positions agree with TRBD2. The ends lost 6 bases at V and 8 bases at J; junction bases unmatched: 16. Germline V gene lookup returns CDR1 MGHDK and CDR2 SYGVNS. The CDR3 extends over 16 amino acids. The CDR3 protein is CASRPSGEGQIHEQFF. CDR3 DNA: TGTGCCAGCAGACCCTCGGGGGAGGGCCAAATCCATGAGCAGTTCTTC.

The genes are TRBV4-2 and TRBJ2-1, with 11 bases fitting TRBD2. The CDR3 is made up of 17 amino acids. Looked up from germline, CDR1 is LGHNA and CDR2 is YNFKEQ. The V and J ends lost 2 bases and 6 bases, in that order; junction bases with no gene match: 9. CDR3 in DNA: TGTGCCAGCAGCCAATTCATAGCGGGAGGGCCGTCCAATGAGCAGTTCTTC. Amino acid sequence: CASSQFIAGGPSNEQFF.

The chain employs TRBV6-5 and TRBJ2-3, with 7 bases that match TRBD1. Per germline, CDR1 MNHEY and CDR2 SVGAGI. This CDR3 is built from 14 residues. V was clipped by 6 bases and J by 2 bases; unmatched bases: 5. DNA for the CDR3: TGTGCCAGCAGCCAGGGGACAGTCACAGATACGCAGTATTTT. Its protein product is CASSQGTVTDTQYF.

This sequence joins TRBV4-1 and TRBJ2-1, with TRBD2 matching 8 bases. The germline V gene has CDR1 MGHRA and CDR2 YSYEKL. This CDR3 is 16 amino acids long. After removal of 0 bases from V and 10 bases from J, the junction contained 11 bases not matched to a gene. CDR3 in amino acids: CASSQDSPGRGLEQFF. The CDR3 DNA reads TGCGCCAGCAGCCAAGATTCACCCGGGAGGGGCTTAGAGCAGTTCTTC.

This chain links TRBV14 with TRBJ2-7; maybe TRBD1 (5 bases). The germline V and J ends were trimmed by 6 bases and 3 bases, with 12 bases remaining between them. This CDR3 is built from 13 residues. Germline CDR1 reads SGHDN; CDR2 reads FVKESK. CDR3 DNA: TGTGCCAGCAGAACAACAGGTATCTACGAGCAGTACTTC. Its protein product is CASRTTGIYEQYF.

This chain uses TRBV2 with TRBJ1-3; D not certain. This CDR3 has 14 residues. The V and J ends lost 3 bases and 1 base respectively, with 7 bases between them. CDR1 and CDR2 from the germline V gene are SNHLY and FYNNEI. The CDR3 sequence is CASSDSISGNTIYF. In DNA form, the CDR3 reads TGTGCCAGCAGTGACAGTATTTCTGGAAACACCATATATTTT.

The chain employs TRBV27 and TRBJ2-1; 9 bases fit TRBD2. The CDR3 is 16 amino acids. The V gene's germline CDR1 is MNHEY and CDR2 SMNVEV (reference sequence). V trimming: 1 base; J trimming: 4 bases; junction bases outside the gene matches: 5. The CDR3 sequence: CASSLFVTSGYNEQFF. CDR3 bases: TGTGCCAGCAGTTTATTTGTGACTAGCGGATACAATGAGCAGTTCTTC.

The J gene is TRBJ2-1, the V gene TRBV28, with unresolved D. V was cut by 1 base and J by 9 bases, with 13 bases left in between. The germline V gene has CDR1 MDHEN and CDR2 SYDVKM. The CDR3 is 14 residues long. This CDR3 reads CASSLYGYEGEQFF. Here the CDR3 DNA reads TGTGCCAGCAGTTTATACGGGTACGAAGGTGAGCAGTTCTTC. Full variable domain (missing parts from reference TRBV28 and TRBJ2-1): DVKVTQSSRYLVKRTGEKVFLECVQDMDHENMFWYRQDPGLGLRLIYFSYDVKMKEKGDIPEGYSVSREKKERFSLILESASTNQTSMYLCASSLYGYEGEQFFGPGTRLTVL.

CDR3: CASSPFMVPSYEQYF. The CDR3 coding sequence is TGCGCCAGCAGCCCTTTTATGGTCCCCTCCTACGAGCAGTACTTC. V is TRBV4-3 and J is TRBJ2-7; no firm D call. Looked up from germline, CDR1 is LGHNA and CDR2 is YSLEER. CDR3 size: 15 residues. Trimming removed 4 bases at V and 0 bases at J, with 13 bases between.

The chain joins TRBV5-1 to TRBJ2-1, with D hard to call. V lost 2 bases and J 9 bases, leaving 15 bases between the germline ends. The V gene's germline CDR1 is SGHRS and CDR2 YFSETQ. This CDR3 comprises 14 residues. The CDR3 region has the DNA TGCGCCAGCAGCTTTACAAGTACAATGTCTGAGCAGTTCTTC. It encodes CASSFTSTMSEQFF.

CDR3 loop: CASSWGGRYSNQPQHF. In DNA form, the CDR3 reads TGTGCCAGCAGTTGGGGGGGAAGGTATAGCAATCAGCCCCAGCATTTT. This chain uses TRBV28 with TRBJ1-5, with TRBD1 as a possible D gene (5 bases). CDR1 and CDR2 (germline): MDHEN, SYDVKM. V was pared by 4 bases and J by 0 bases, with 13 bases between. This CDR3 region has 16 residues.

On this clone: One end of the junction fails to match germline, which may point to a read error. CDR3 in DNA: TGCAGCGTGGAAGGGACCCTGGCTTACCAAGAGACCCAGTACTTC. Amino acid sequence: CSVEGTLAYQETQYF. The chain is built from TRBV29-1 and TRBJ2-5, with D perhaps matching TRBD1 or TRBD2 (5 bases each). Germline V gene data show CDR1 as SQVTM and CDR2 as ANQGSEA. The CDR3 sequence is 15 residues long. The full variable domain, completed using reference TRBV29-1 and TRBJ2-5, is SAVISQKPSRDICQRGTSLTIQCQVDSQVTMMFWYRQQPGQSLTLIATANQGSEATYESGFVIDKFPISRPNLTFSTLTVSNMSPEDSSIYLCSVEGTLAYQETQYFGPGTRLLVL.

J is TRBJ2-1 and V is TRBV7-9; perhaps TRBD2 as D (7 bases). The V gene's germline CDR1 is SEHNR and CDR2 FQNEAQ (reference sequence). V was shortened by 4 bases and J by 2 bases, with 18 bases between the two germline ends. CDR3 size: 17 residues. In nucleotides, the CDR3 is TGTGCCAGCAGCTCCACAACCCGGGGGGCGACCTACAATGAGCAGTTCTTC. It encodes CASSSTTRGATYNEQFF.

V and J are TRBV29-1 and TRBJ2-7, with D tentatively TRBD2 (5 bases). The germline CDR1 and CDR2 sequences are SQVTM and ANQGSEA. The V end lost 4 bases, the J end lost 5 bases, and 12 bases lay between the germline ends. This CDR3 has 12 amino acids. CDR3 bases: TGCAGCGTTGTCCTACCGAGGGACGAGCAGTACTTC. Amino acid sequence: CSVVLPRDEQYF.

The rearrangement joins TRBV27 to TRBJ1-2; the D is unclear. V was clipped by 5 bases and J by 8 bases, with 18 bases between them. CDR3 length equals 14 residues. CDR1 is MNHEY and CDR2 is SMNVEV in the germline V gene (reference sequence). This CDR3 is CASSPAGKRWGYTF. In nucleotides, the CDR3 is TGTGCCAGCAGTCCCGCGGGGAAAAGATGGGGCTACACCTTC.

The rearrangement uses TRBV7-9 and TRBJ2-7; the match to TRBD2 covers 7 bases. This CDR3 contains 15 residues. V was pared by 5 bases and J by 2 bases, with 9 bases of the junction left unmatched. Germline loops: CDR1 SEHNR, CDR2 FQNEAQ (reference sequence). The CDR3 loop is CASSQSSGPPYEQYF. As DNA, the CDR3 is TGTGCCAGCAGCCAAAGTAGCGGGCCCCCCTACGAGCAGTACTTC.

The V gene is TRBV7-6, the J gene TRBJ2-7; D remains unclear. Trimming removed 3 bases at V and 3 bases at J, with 12 bases between. The V gene's germline CDR1 is SGHVS and CDR2 FNYEAQ. This CDR3 contains 14 residues. The CDR3 DNA reads TGTGCCAGCAGCTTCCAGGAAAGTAACTACGAGCAGTACTTC. Protein product: CASSFQESNYEQYF.

V and J are TRBV2 and TRBJ2-3, with D perhaps TRBD2 (5 bases). With 7 bases removed from V and 6 bases from J, the gap between germline ends came to 5 bases. Germline CDR1 and CDR2: SNHLY and FYNNEI. The CDR3 runs 10 residues. The CDR3 protein is CASTGDTQYF. DNA of the CDR3: TGTGCCAGCACGGGGGATACGCAGTATTTT.

This chain connects TRBV7-6 to TRBJ2-1; D could derive from TRBD1 or TRBD2 (6 bases each). Germline CDR1 is SGHVS and CDR2 is FNYEAQ. The CDR3 loop spans 14 amino acids. V shed 5 bases and J shed 6 bases, with 14 bases lying between them. The CDR3 loop is CASSPGRGGNEQFF. CDR3 DNA: TGTGCCAGCAGCCCCGGGAGAGGGGGCAATGAGCAGTTCTTC.